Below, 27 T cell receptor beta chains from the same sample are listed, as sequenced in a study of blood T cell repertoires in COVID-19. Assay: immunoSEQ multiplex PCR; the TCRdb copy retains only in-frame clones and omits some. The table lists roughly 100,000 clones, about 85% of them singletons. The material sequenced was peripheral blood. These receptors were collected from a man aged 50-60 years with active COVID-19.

CDR3 residues: CASSLEWLPNEQYF. For the CDR3, the DNA is TGTGCCAGCAGCTTAGAATGGCTCCCCAACGAGCAGTACTTC. This chain links TRBV7-2 with TRBJ2-7; D call uncertain. Trimming removed 1 base from V and 5 bases from J, with 12 bases in between. This CDR3 has 14 amino acids. Germline V CDR1 and CDR2: SGHTA, FQGNSA.

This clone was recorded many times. In DNA, the CDR3 is TGTGCCACCAGCAGACGGATACCGGGTGAAGCTTTCTTT. Amino acids: CATSRRIPGEAFF. The chain joins TRBV15 to TRBJ1-1; D uncertain. Trimming pared 2 bases from V and 7 bases from J, leaving 11 bases between. This CDR3 comprises 13 residues. CDR1 is LNHNV, CDR2 YYDKDF, per germline (reference sequence).

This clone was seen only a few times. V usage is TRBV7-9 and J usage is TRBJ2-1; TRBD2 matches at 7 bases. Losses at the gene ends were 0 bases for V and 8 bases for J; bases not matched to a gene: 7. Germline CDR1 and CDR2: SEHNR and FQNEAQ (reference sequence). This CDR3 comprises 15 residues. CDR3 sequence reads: CASSLAVRTSYEQFF. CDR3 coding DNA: TGTGCCAGCAGCTTAGCGGTCCGGACTAGTTATGAGCAGTTCTTC.

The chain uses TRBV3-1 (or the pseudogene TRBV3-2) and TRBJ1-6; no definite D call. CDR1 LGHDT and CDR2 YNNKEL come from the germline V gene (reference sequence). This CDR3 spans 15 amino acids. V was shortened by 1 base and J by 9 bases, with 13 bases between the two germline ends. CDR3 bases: TGTGCCAGCAGCCAAGGTCCGGGATCGGTTTCACCCCTCCACTTT. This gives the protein CASSQGPGSVSPLHF.

The CDR3 DNA is TGTGCCAGCAGCCCTAGGCGGGGGCGCGAATACAATGAGCAGTTCTTC. Translating gives CASSPRRGREYNEQFF. V is TRBV3-1 (or the pseudogene TRBV3-2) and J is TRBJ2-1, with D possibly TRBD2 on 7 matching bases. The CDR3 spans 16 residues. Germline lookup yields CDR1 LGHDT and CDR2 YNNKEL (reference sequence). The V and J ends lost 4 bases and 4 bases respectively, with 17 bases between them.

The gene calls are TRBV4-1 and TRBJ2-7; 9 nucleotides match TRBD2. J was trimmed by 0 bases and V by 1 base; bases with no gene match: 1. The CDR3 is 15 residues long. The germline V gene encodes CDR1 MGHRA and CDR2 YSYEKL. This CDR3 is CASSQGGGVSYEQYF. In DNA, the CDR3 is TGCGCCAGCAGCCAAGGCGGGGGGGTCTCCTACGAGCAGTACTTC.

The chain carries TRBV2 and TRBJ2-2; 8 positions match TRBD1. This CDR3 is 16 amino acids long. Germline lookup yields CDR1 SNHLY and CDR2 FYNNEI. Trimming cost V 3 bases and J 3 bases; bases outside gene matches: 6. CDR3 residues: CASSEEGTGYTGELFF. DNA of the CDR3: TGTGCCAGCAGTGAGGAGGGGACAGGCTACACCGGGGAGCTGTTTTTT. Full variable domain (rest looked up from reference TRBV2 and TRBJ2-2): EPEVTQTPSHQVTQMGQEVILRCVPISNHLYFYWYRQILGQKVEFLVSFYNNEISEKSEIFDDQFSVERPDGSNFTLKIRSTKLEDSAMYFCASSEEGTGYTGELFFGEGSRLTVL.

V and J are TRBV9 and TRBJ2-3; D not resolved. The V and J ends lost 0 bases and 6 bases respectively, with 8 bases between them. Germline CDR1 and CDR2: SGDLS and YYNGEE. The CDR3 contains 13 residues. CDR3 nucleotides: TGTGCCAGCAGCGTAGACGTGGCCGATACGCAGTATTTT. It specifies CASSVDVADTQYF.

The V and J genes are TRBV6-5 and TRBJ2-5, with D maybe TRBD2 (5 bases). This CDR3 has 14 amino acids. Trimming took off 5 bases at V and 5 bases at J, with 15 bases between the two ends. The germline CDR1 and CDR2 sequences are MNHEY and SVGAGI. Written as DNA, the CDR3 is TGTGCCAGCAGTCGGGATCCAGGCTGGGAGACCCAGTACTTC. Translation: CASSRDPGWETQYF.

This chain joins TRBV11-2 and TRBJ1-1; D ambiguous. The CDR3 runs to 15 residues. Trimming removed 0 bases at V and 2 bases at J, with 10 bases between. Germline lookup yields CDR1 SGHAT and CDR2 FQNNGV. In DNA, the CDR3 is TGTGCCAGCAGCTTAGATCAGGCAGCCAACACTGAAGCTTTCTTT. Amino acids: CASSLDQAANTEAFF.

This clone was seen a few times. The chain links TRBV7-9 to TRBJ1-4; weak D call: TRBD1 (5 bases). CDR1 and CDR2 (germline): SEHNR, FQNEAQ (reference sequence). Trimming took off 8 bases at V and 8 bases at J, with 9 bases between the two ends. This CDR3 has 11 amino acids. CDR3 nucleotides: TGTGCCAGCGGGACTTTGGAAAAACTGTTTTTT. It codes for CASGTLEKLFF.

The CDR3 DNA follows: TGTGCCAGTACCGCGACAGGGCTCAGGAATTCACCCCTCCACTTT. It encodes CASTATGLRNSPLHF. This chain uses TRBV9 with TRBJ1-6, with 7 bases identical to TRBD1. Germline V gives CDR1 SGDLS, CDR2 YYNGEE. This CDR3 region has 15 residues. Losses at the gene ends were 8 bases for V and 7 bases for J; bases not matched to a gene: 12.

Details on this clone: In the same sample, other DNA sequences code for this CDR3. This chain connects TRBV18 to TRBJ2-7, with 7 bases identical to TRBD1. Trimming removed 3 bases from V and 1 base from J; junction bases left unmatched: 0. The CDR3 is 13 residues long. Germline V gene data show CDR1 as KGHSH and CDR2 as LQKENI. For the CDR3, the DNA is TGTGCCAGCTCACCGGGACAGTCCTACGAGCAGTACTTC. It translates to CASSPGQSYEQYF.

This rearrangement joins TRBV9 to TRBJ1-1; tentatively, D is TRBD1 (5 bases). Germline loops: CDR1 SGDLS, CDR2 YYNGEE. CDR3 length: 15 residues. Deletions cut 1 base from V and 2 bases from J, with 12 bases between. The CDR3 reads CASSVHHRPNTEAFF. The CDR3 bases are TGTGCCAGCAGCGTACACCACAGGCCCAACACTGAAGCTTTCTTT.

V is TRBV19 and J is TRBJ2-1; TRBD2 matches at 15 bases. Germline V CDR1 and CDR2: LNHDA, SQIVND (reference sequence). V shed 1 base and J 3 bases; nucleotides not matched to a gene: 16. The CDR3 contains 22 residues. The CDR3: CASSIVSGLAGGAPSRYNEQFF. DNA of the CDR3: TGTGCCAGTAGTATAGTTTCGGGACTAGCGGGGGGCGCCCCCTCCCGCTACAATGAGCAGTTCTTC.

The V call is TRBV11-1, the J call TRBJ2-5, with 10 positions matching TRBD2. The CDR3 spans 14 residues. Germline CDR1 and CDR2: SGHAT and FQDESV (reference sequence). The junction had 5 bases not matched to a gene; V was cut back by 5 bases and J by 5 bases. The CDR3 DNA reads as TGTGCCAGCAGCCCACTAGCGGGGTTGGAGACCCAGTACTTC. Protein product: CASSPLAGLETQYF.

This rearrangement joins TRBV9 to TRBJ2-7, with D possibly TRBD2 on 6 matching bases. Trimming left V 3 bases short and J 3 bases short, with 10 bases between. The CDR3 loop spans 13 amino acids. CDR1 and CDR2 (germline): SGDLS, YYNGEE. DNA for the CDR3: TGTGCCAGCAGCGGGGGACTTCTCTACGAGCAGTACTTC. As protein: CASSGGLLYEQYF.

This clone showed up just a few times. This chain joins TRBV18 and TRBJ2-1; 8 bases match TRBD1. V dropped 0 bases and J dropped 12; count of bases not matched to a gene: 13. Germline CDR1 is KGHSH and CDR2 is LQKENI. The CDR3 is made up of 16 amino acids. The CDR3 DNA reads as TGTGCCAGCTCACCACCGATGGACAGGGTGGGTATCGGGCAGTTCTTC. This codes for CASSPPMDRVGIGQFF.

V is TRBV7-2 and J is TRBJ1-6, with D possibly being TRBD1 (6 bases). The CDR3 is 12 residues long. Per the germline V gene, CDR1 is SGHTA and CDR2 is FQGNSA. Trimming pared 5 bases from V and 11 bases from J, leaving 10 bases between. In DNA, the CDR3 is TGTGCCAGCAGCAAAGGGGGAACACCCCTCCACTTT. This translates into CASSKGGTPLHF.

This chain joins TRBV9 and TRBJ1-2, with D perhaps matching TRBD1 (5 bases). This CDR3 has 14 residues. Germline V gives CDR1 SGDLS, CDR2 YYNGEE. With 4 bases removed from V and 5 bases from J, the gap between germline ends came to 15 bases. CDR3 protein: CASSPTDREYGYTF. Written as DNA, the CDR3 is TGTGCCAGCAGCCCGACTGACAGAGAATATGGCTACACCTTC.

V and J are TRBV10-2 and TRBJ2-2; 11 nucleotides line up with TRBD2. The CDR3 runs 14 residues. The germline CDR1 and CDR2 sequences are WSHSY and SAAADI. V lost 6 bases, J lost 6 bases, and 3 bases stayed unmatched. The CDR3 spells CASSLSGGAGELFF. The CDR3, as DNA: TGCGCCAGCAGCCTTAGCGGGGGGGCCGGGGAGCTGTTTTTT.

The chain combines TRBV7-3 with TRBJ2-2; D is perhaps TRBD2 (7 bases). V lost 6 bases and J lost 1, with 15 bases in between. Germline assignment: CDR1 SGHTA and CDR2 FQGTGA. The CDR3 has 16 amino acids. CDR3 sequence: CASSLGGGWNTGELFF. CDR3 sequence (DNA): TGTGCCAGCAGTCTGGGCGGGGGCTGGAACACCGGGGAGCTGTTTTTT.

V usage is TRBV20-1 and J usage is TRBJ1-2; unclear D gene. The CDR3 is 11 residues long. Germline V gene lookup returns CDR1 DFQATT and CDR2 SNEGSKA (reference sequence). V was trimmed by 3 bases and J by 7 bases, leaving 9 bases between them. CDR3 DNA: TGCAGTGCTAGCCCGGGTTCTGGCTACACCTTC. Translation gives CSASPGSGYTF.

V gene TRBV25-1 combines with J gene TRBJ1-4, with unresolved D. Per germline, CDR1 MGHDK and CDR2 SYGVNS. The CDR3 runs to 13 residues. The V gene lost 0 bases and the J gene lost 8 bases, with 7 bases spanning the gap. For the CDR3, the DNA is TGTGCCAGCAGTGAATATGGCAGAGAAAAACTGTTTTTT. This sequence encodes CASSEYGREKLFF. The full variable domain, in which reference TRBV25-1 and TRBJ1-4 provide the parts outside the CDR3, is EADIYQTPRYLVIGTGKKITLECSQTMGHDKMYWYQQDPGMELHLIHYSYGVNSTEKGDLSSESTVSRIRTEHFPLTLESARPSHTSQYLCASSEYGREKLFFGSGTQLSVL.

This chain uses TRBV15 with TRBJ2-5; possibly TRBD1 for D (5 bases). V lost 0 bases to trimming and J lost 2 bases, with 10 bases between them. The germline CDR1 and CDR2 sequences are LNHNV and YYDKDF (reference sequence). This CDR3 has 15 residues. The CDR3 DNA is TGTGCCACCAGCAGAGATGCAGGGAAGCAAGAGACCCAGTACTTC. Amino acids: CATSRDAGKQETQYF.

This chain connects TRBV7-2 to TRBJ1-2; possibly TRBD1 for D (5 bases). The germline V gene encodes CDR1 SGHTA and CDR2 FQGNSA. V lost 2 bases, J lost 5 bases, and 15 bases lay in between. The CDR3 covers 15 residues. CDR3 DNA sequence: TGTGCCAGCAGCTTAACCTCGGGACGGGAGTATGGCTACACCTTC. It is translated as CASSLTSGREYGYTF.

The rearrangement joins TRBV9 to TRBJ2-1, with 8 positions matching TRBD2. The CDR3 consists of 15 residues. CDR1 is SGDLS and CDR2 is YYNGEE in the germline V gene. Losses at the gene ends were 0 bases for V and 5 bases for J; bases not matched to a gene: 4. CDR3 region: CASSVGGGPNNEQFF. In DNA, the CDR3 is TGTGCCAGCAGCGTAGGCGGGGGGCCAAACAATGAGCAGTTCTTC.